These 12 T cell receptor beta chains were all obtained from the same sample, sequenced in a study of blood T cells in healthy people across ages. Next came a second PCR, run for about 6 to 12 cycles, which used a sample-barcoded 5' primer along with a J-beta primer mix. MiXCR, run by TCRdb on the 5' RACE reads, gives a single entry per CDR3 protein. The table has 760,000 or so distinct CDR3 sequences, 25% seen once. These data were also filed under a second study, of T cells of mothers and their children.

The specimen was blood. Source of these receptors: a boy between 10 and 17 years old in good health.

This rearrangement joins TRBV6-5 to TRBJ1-6; weak D call: TRBD1 (6 bases). The CDR3 runs 13 residues. V shed 10 bases and J shed 4 bases, with 11 bases lying between them. The germline V gene has CDR1 MNHEY and CDR2 SVGAGI. The CDR3 region has the DNA TGTGCCACTAAGGGGGGATATAATTCACCCCTCCACTTT. Protein sequence: CATKGGYNSPLHF.

This sequence joins TRBV20-1 and TRBJ2-7, with D unclear. The CDR3 spans 15 residues. V was cut by 0 bases and J by 6 bases, with 18 bases left in between. The germline gives CDR1 DFQATT, CDR2 SNEGSKA (reference sequence). This CDR3 reads CSARDRGYNNLEQYF. Here the CDR3 DNA reads TGCAGTGCTAGAGATCGAGGTTACAATAATCTCGAGCAGTACTTC.

A word on this clonotype: A read error may explain this, as a much larger clone is one base away. This chain connects TRBV20-1 to TRBJ2-2; 10 bases are a match to TRBD2. Trimming took 4 bases from V and 4 from J; bases not matched to a gene: 9. The CDR3 has 16 residues. Germline loops: CDR1 DFQATT, CDR2 SNEGSKA (reference sequence). The CDR3 coding sequence is TGCAGTGCTAAAAGCGGGGGGGCCATTCGCACCGGGGAGCTGTTTTTT. Its protein product is CSAKSGGAIRTGELFF.

This clonotype was observed a few times. The chain recombines TRBV10-3 with TRBJ1-1; D is uncertain. Germline loops: CDR1 ENHRY, CDR2 SYGVKD. The CDR3 is made up of 12 amino acids. The germline V and J ends were trimmed by 6 bases and 4 bases, with 9 bases remaining between them. The CDR3 DNA follows: TGTGCCATCAGAGACCCCGGCACTGAAGCTTTCTTT. Its protein is CAIRDPGTEAFF.

This clonotype was seen only a few times. The chain employs TRBV11-2 and TRBJ1-3, with 7 bases identical to TRBD1. The CDR3 is made up of 18 amino acids. V was clipped by 5 bases and J by 1 base; unmatched bases: 14. Germline V gene lookup returns CDR1 SGHAT and CDR2 FQNNGV. The CDR3 bases are TGTGCCAGCAGCAAACTCAAGCGGCAGGGGGTTTCTGGAAACACCATATATTTT. It translates to CASSKLKRQGVSGNTIYF.

This clonotype showed up just a few times. CDR3 amino acids: CASSEGQGDEQYF. The DNA for the CDR3 is TGTGCCAGCAGTGAGGGACAGGGCGACGAGCAGTACTTC. The gene calls are TRBV2 and TRBJ2-7; TRBD1 agrees at 9 bases. V shed 3 bases and J 5 bases; nucleotides not matched to a gene: 2. This CDR3 is built from 13 residues. From germline, CDR1 is SNHLY and CDR2 FYNNEI.

This clonotype was seen only a few times. The gene calls are TRBV4-1 and TRBJ2-5, with TRBD2 identical over 7 bases. The CDR3 contains 14 residues. J gave up 11 bases and V 3 bases, and 12 bases lay outside the gene matches. The V gene's germline CDR1 is MGHRA and CDR2 YSYEKL. Here the CDR3 reads CASSQGGRVGEQYF. Here the CDR3 DNA reads TGCGCCAGCAGCCAGGGAGGGAGGGTTGGAGAGCAGTACTTC.

This sequence joins TRBV5-1 and TRBJ2-3, with 10 bases lining up with TRBD2. There are 16 residues in the CDR3. With V trimmed by 3 bases and J by 1 base, 5 bases remained unmatched. CDR1 is SGHRS, CDR2 YFSETQ, per germline. CDR3 DNA sequence: TGCGCCAGCAGCTCCAAGCGGGGGGGAGGCACAGATACGCAGTATTTT. Residues: CASSSKRGGGTDTQYF. The full variable domain, rest sourced from reference TRBV5-1 and TRBJ2-3, is KAGVTQTPRYLIKTRGQQVTLSCSPISGHRSVSWYQQTPGQGLQFLFEYFSETQRNKGNFPGRFSGRQFSNSRSEMNVSTLELGDSALYLCASSSKRGGGTDTQYFGPGTRLTVL.

This clonotype occurred a few times. The chain is built from TRBV5-5 and TRBJ1-2; 7 bases are shared with TRBD1. V lost 0 bases, J lost 5 bases, and 4 bases stayed unmatched. The CDR3 spans 14 residues. Germline loops: CDR1 SGHKS, CDR2 YYEKEE (reference sequence). CDR3 sequence reads: CASSLETGPYGYTF. The CDR3 DNA reads as TGTGCCAGCAGCTTGGAGACAGGGCCATATGGCTACACCTTC. The full variable domain, rest sourced from reference TRBV5-5 and TRBJ1-2, is DAGVTQSPTHLIKTRGQQVTLRCSPISGHKSVSWYQQVLGQGPQFIFQYYEKEERGRGNFPDRFSARQFPNYSSELNVNALLLGDSALYLCASSLETGPYGYTFGSGTRLTVV.

The rearrangement links TRBV12-3 or TRBV12-4 to TRBJ1-1; the D is unclear. V was pared by 3 bases and J by 3 bases, with 11 bases between. This CDR3 is 14 amino acids long. The CDR3 DNA follows: TGTGCCAGCAGTTTTTCGGGGATCTACACTGAAGCTTTCTTT. It specifies CASSFSGIYTEAFF.

This clonotype showed up just a few times. The chain is built from TRBV7-3 and TRBJ2-2, with 11 positions matching TRBD2. CDR3 size: 16 residues. The germline V gene has CDR1 SGHTA and CDR2 FQGTGA. Losses at the gene ends were 1 base for V and 5 bases for J; bases not matched to a gene: 3. Written as DNA, the CDR3 is TGTGCCAGCAGCTTAATTGGGACTAGCGGAACCGGGGAGCTGTTTTTT. Protein product: CASSLIGTSGTGELFF.

There are a few counts of this clonotype. The gene calls are TRBV27 and TRBJ1-5; 8 bases fit TRBD1. J gave up 2 bases and V 5 bases, and 2 bases lay outside the gene matches. CDR3 length: 14 residues. The germline V gene has CDR1 MNHEY and CDR2 SMNVEV (reference sequence). CDR3 protein: CASSKQGGNQPQHF. In DNA, the CDR3 is TGTGCCAGCAGTAAACAGGGGGGCAATCAGCCCCAGCATTTT.